The sequence of this T cell receptor beta chain was determined in a study of T cells in Graves' hyperthyroidism and ophthalmopathy. This clonotype was observed many times. RNA transcripts yielded amplified TCR beta CDR3 regions. The HTBI primer set served for first-round RT-PCR of the TCR CDR3. A single record per CDR3 protein comes from TCRdb applying MiXCR to the multiplex PCR reads. The sample records some 320,000 distinct CDR3 sequences, about 13% being singletons. V dropped 8 bases and J dropped 1 base, with 12 bases sitting between them. CDR1 is SNHLY and CDR2 is FYNNEI in the germline V gene. CDR3 length equals 14 residues.

Source material: blood. V is TRBV2 and J is TRBJ2-1; D gene ambiguous. This clonotype was sampled from a woman aged 40 to 50 with Graves' ophthalmopathy. Here the CDR3 DNA reads TGTGCCAGCGGTCGCGGTATTTCCTACAATGAGCAGTTCTTC. It translates to CASGRGISYNEQFF. The full variable domain, in which reference TRBV2 and TRBJ2-1 provide the parts outside the CDR3, is EPEVTQTPSHQVTQMGQEVILRCVPISNHLYFYWYRQILGQKVEFLVSFYNNEISEKSEIFDDQFSVERPDGSNFTLKIRSTKLEDSAMYFCASGRGISYNEQFFGPGTRLTVL.